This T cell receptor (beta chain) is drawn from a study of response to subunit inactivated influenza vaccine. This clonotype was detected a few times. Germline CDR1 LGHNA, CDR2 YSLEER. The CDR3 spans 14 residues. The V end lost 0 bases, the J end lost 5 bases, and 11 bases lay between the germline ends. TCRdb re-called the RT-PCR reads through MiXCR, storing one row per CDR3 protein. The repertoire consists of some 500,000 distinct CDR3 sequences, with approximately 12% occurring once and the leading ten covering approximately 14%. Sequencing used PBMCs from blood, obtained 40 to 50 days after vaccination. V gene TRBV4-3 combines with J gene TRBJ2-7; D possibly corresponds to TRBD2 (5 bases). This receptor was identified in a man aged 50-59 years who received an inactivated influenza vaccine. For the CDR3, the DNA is TGCGCCAGCAGCCAAGACACGGGGTCTGACGAGCAGTACTTC. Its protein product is CASSQDTGSDEQYF.